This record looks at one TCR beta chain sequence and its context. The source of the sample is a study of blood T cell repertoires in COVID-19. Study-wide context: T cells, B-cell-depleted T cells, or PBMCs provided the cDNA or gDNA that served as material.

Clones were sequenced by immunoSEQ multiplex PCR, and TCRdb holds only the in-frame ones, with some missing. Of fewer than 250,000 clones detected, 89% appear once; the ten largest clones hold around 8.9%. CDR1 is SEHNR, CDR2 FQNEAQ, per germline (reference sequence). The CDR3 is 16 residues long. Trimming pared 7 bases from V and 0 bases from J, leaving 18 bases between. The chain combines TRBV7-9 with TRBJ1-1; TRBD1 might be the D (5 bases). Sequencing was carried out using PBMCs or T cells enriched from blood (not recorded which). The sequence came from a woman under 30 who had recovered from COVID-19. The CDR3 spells CASIEKGVGVNTEAFF. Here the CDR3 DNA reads TGTGCCAGCATCGAAAAAGGCGTAGGGGTGAACACTGAAGCTTTCTTT.